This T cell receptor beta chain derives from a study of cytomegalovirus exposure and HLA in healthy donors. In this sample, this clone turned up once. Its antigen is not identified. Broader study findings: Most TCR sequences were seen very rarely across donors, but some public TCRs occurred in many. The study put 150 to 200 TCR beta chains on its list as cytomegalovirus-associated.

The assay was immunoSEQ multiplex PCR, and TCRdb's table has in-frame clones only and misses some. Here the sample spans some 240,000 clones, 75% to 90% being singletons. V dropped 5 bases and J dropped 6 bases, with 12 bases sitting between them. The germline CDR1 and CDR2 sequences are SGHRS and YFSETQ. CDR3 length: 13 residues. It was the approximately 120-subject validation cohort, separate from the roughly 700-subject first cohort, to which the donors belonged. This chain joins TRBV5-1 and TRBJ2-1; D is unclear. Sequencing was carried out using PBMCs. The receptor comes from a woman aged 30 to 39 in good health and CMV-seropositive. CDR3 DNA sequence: TGCGCCAGCAGTGTGGGTCCGGGCAATGAGCAGTTCTTC. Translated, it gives CASSVGPGNEQFF.